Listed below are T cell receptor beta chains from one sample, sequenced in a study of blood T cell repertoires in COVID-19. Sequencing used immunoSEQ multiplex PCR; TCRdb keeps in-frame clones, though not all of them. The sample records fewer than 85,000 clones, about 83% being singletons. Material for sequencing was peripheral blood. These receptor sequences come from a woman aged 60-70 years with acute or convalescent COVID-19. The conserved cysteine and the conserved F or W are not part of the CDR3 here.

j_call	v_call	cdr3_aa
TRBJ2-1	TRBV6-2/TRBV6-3	ASSQAGGLNEQF
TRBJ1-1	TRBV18	ASSPAQANTEAF
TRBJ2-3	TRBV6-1	ASSDPAGFGTDTQY
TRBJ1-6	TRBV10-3	AISELDRGYNSPLH
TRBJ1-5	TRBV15	ATRSAGTGRNQPQH
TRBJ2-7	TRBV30	AWSSGTGVHEQY
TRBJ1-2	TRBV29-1	SVESAGYGQANYGYT
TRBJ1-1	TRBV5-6	ASSLRPGRHTEAF
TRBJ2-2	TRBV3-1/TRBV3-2	ASSDRGGAGELF
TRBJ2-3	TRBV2	ATSRGADTQY
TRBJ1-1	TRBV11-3	ASSYTPNTEAF
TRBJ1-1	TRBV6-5	ASRTLGRGNTEAF
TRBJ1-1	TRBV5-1	ASSLNRGPTEAF
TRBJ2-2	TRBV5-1	ASSKQGSDTGELF
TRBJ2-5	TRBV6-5	ASSPPGGREETQY
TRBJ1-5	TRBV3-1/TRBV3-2	ASSGGTGDQPQH
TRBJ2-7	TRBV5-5	ASNQGGGSYEQY
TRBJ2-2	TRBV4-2	ASSQAGAGGSNTGELF
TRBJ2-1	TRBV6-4	ASSDTSGGNEQF
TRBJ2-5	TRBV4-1	ASSPGLGEGVGETQY
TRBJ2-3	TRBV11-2	ASSLDGLAGQADTQY
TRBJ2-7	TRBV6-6	ASSRQGYEQY
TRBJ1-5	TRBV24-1	ATRDSSNQPQH
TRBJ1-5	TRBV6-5	ASSRQTGDQPQH
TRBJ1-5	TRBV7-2	ASSLSTGQPAQH
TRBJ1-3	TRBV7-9	ASSLEGHRAGNTIY
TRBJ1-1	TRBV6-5	ASSVDSRGTEAF
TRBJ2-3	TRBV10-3	AISDHGGGSTDTQY
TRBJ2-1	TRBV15	ATSREDRGPYNEQF
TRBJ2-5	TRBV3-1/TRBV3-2	ASSHRYGGLAEETQY
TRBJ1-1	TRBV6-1	ASSEVTGTDGRAEAF
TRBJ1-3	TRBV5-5	ASSTWTGSSGNTIY
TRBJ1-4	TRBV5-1	ASSSSIANEKLF
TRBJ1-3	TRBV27	ASSLQGSSGNTIY
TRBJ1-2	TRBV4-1	ASSQDPPEVDYGYT
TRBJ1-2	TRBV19	ASTLQGGYNYGYT
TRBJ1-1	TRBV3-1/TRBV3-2	ASGDDRANTEAF
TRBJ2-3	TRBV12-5	ASGFTGLAGGTDTQY
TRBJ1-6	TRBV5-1	ASSLRRTGGRNSPLH
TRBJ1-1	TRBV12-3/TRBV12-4	ASSLTGNTEAF